The 19 T cell receptor beta chains presented below share a single source sample, sequenced in a study of blood T cell repertoires in COVID-19. The assay was immunoSEQ multiplex PCR, and TCRdb's table has in-frame clones only and misses some. The profile shows fewer than 300,000 clones, 70% to 90% of them singletons. The sequencing input was peripheral blood. The receptors derive from a woman aged 45-59 years with acute or convalescent COVID-19.

This clone was detected once. The chain employs TRBV2 and TRBJ2-7; the D gene is possibly TRBD2 (6 bases). Germline-derived CDR1 and CDR2 are SNHLY and FYNNEI. The CDR3 consists of 14 residues. V was clipped by 3 bases and J by 2 bases, with 11 bases between them. In nucleotides, the CDR3 is TGTGCCAGCAGTGAGAGCGGGTCCCCCTACGAGCAGTACTTC. The encoded protein is CASSESGSPYEQYF.

This chain links TRBV19 with TRBJ2-7; 8 bases line up with TRBD1. Trimming took 5 bases from V and 6 from J; bases not matched to a gene: 12. In germline, CDR1 is LNHDA, CDR2 SQIVND (reference sequence). CDR3 length equals 15 residues. The CDR3 nucleotides read TGTGCCAGTAGTGCCTTTGCAGGCGGGACAGGCGAGCAGTACTTC. This translates into CASSAFAGGTGEQYF.

The gene calls are TRBV5-3 and TRBJ1-5; 10 nucleotides agree with TRBD1. TRBV5-3 is noted as an ORF with a role that remains uncertain. The CDR3 consists of 18 residues. V lost 5 bases, J lost 0 bases, and 11 bases stayed unmatched. As DNA, the CDR3 is TGTGCCAGAAGAAATCGGGACAGGGGAAAATATAGCAATCAGCCCCAGCATTTT. It codes for CARRNRDRGKYSNQPQHF.

The chain combines TRBV24-1 with TRBJ2-3, with 10 nucleotides matching TRBD2. The trim removed 3 bases at V and 3 bases at J, leaving 5 bases unmatched. The CDR3 is made up of 16 amino acids. CDR1 is KGHDR, CDR2 SFDVKD, per germline. CDR3 sequence: CATSDPGSGRTDTQYF. The CDR3 nucleotides read TGTGCCACCAGTGATCCCGGTAGCGGGAGGACAGATACGCAGTATTTT.

This chain uses TRBV10-3 with TRBJ2-7; tentative D call: TRBD2 (6 bases). The V and J ends lost 6 bases and 6 bases respectively, with 18 bases between them. This CDR3 has 14 amino acids. Germline V CDR1 and CDR2: ENHRY, SYGVKD. CDR3 DNA sequence: TGTGCCATCAGGGGACTTAGCGAGTTTAGCGAGCAGTACTTC. It is translated as CAIRGLSEFSEQYF.

V is TRBV19 and J is TRBJ2-2; TRBD2 is a possible D gene (5 bases). Germline CDR1 is LNHDA and CDR2 is SQIVND (reference sequence). V gave up 6 bases and J gave up 1 base, with 6 bases separating them. This CDR3 has 13 residues. The DNA of the CDR3 is TGTGCCAGTAGCGGGAAGAACACCGGGGAGCTGTTTTTT. Translation: CASSGKNTGELFF.

This clone has a handful of counts. The same CDR3 is also encoded by other DNA sequences in this sample. The chain links TRBV28 to TRBJ1-1; TRBD1 might be the D (6 bases). V lost 7 bases and J lost 1, with 19 bases in between. Germline CDR1 reads MDHEN; CDR2 reads SYDVKM. The CDR3 extends over 16 amino acids. The CDR3 DNA sequence: TGTGCCAGCAAAAATCTGGGGGGGGCGGGGAACACTGAAGCTTTCTTT. Protein product: CASKNLGGAGNTEAFF.

This sequence joins TRBV28 and TRBJ2-5; TRBD1 is a possible D gene (6 bases). Germline V lookup: CDR1 MDHEN, CDR2 SYDVKM. The CDR3 is 15 amino acids. Trimming cost V 10 bases and J 5 bases, with 23 bases left between them. This chain's CDR3 is CATTLGALDRETQYF. As DNA, the CDR3 is TGTGCCACCACGTTGGGGGCTCTAGATAGGGAGACCCAGTACTTC.

The rearrangement joins TRBV5-1 to TRBJ2-7; TRBD2 might be the D (5 bases). This CDR3 has 14 amino acids. Germline CDR1 is SGHRS and CDR2 is YFSETQ. Between the trimmed V and J ends, which lost 4 bases and 6 bases, there was a span of 17 bases. CDR3 in amino acids: CASSPARFGIEQYF. The CDR3 DNA reads TGCGCCAGCAGCCCCGCCCGTTTCGGGATCGAGCAGTACTTC.

To note about this clone: This same CDR3 is encoded by further DNA sequences in the sample. This chain connects TRBV18 to TRBJ1-1; D is perhaps TRBD1 (5 bases). This CDR3 region has 13 residues. The germline V and J ends were trimmed by 3 bases and 1 base, with 6 bases remaining between them. From germline, CDR1 is KGHSH and CDR2 LQKENI. CDR3 region: CASSPGQNTEAFF. DNA for the CDR3: TGTGCCAGCTCACCCGGACAGAACACTGAAGCTTTCTTT.

The chain is built from TRBV13 and TRBJ2-1; 10 nucleotides agree with TRBD2. The CDR3 totals 16 residues. Germline V gives CDR1 PRHDT, CDR2 FYEKMQ (reference sequence). J was trimmed by 7 bases and V by 5 bases; bases with no gene match: 11. CDR3 sequence (DNA): TGTGCCAGCAGCCTTACTAGCGGGATACGAGAAAATGAGCAGTTCTTC. Residues: CASSLTSGIRENEQFF.

The chain is built from TRBV3-1 (or the pseudogene TRBV3-2) and TRBJ2-3, with TRBD1 identical over 7 bases. V lost 4 bases and J lost 1; bases outside the gene matches: 5. The CDR3 has 15 amino acids. The germline gives CDR1 LGHDT, CDR2 YNNKEL (reference sequence). The CDR3 DNA sequence: TGTGCCAGCAGCCGGTTAGGACAGGGCACAGATACGCAGTATTTT. It specifies CASSRLGQGTDTQYF.

The chain couples TRBV5-6 to TRBJ1-2; unclear D gene. Per the germline V gene, CDR1 is SGHDT and CDR2 is YYEEEE. The germline V and J ends were trimmed by 0 bases and 1 base, with 7 bases remaining between them. The CDR3 totals 14 residues. Here the CDR3 reads CASSLDSINYGYTF. CDR3 sequence (DNA): TGTGCCAGCAGCTTGGACAGCATTAACTATGGCTACACCTTC.

The sample holds a few counts of this clone. The CDR3 sequence is CASSLGGGTYGYTF. In DNA form, the CDR3 reads TGCGCCAGCAGCTTGGGGGGCGGGACCTATGGCTACACCTTC. The chain employs TRBV5-1 and TRBJ1-2; possible D gene TRBD1, 5 bases. Trimming took off 0 bases at V and 4 bases at J, with 10 bases between the two ends. Looked up from germline, CDR1 is SGHRS and CDR2 is YFSETQ. The CDR3 runs 14 residues.

This sequence joins TRBV27 and TRBJ2-7; the match to TRBD2 covers 11 bases. The CDR3 has 20 residues. Per germline, CDR1 MNHEY and CDR2 SMNVEV (reference sequence). With V trimmed by 0 bases and J by 3 bases, 16 bases remained unmatched. CDR3 protein: CASSLSIGPSGRPSSYEQYF. CDR3 bases: TGTGCCAGCAGTTTATCGATTGGTCCTAGCGGGAGGCCCTCGAGCTACGAGCAGTACTTC.

This chain's CDR3 is CASSPRQGFTEAFF. CDR3 DNA: TGTGCCAGCAGCCCCCGACAGGGTTTCACTGAAGCTTTCTTT. The chain is built from TRBV3-1 (or the pseudogene TRBV3-2) and TRBJ1-1; 7 nucleotides align to TRBD1. This CDR3 contains 14 residues. The germline V gene encodes CDR1 LGHDT and CDR2 YNNKEL (reference sequence). V lost 4 bases and J lost 4; bases outside the gene matches: 6.

The V gene is TRBV6-5, the J gene TRBJ1-4, with D tentatively TRBD1 (5 bases). With 0 bases removed from V and 10 bases from J, the gap between germline ends came to 12 bases. Germline V gene sequence: CDR1 MNHEY, CDR2 SVGAGI. The length of the CDR3 is 14 residues. The CDR3 nucleotides read TGTGCCAGCAGTTACTCGATCCAGGGAGGAAAACTGTTTTTT. Translating gives CASSYSIQGGKLFF.

As for this clone: One end of the junction varies from germline; a read error may be responsible. V is TRBV29-1 and J is TRBJ1-1, with D hard to call. The CDR3 loop spans 13 amino acids. CDR1 SQVTM and CDR2 ANQGSEA come from the germline V gene. Here the CDR3 DNA reads TGCAGCGTTGTATCTCCGGCGCCCACTAAAGCTTTCTTT. The encoded protein is CSVVSPAPTKAFF.

The chain joins TRBV2 to TRBJ2-7; D is perhaps TRBD1 (6 bases). Per the germline V gene, CDR1 is SNHLY and CDR2 is FYNNEI. This CDR3 is 14 amino acids long. Trimming took 4 bases from V and 0 from J, leaving 10 bases between them. The chain's CDR3 is CASSGQVFSYEQYF. The DNA of the CDR3 is TGTGCCAGCAGTGGACAGGTTTTCTCCTACGAGCAGTACTTC. The entire variable domain, with the rest obtained from reference TRBV2 and TRBJ2-7, is as follows: EPEVTQTPSHQVTQMGQEVILRCVPISNHLYFYWYRQILGQKVEFLVSFYNNEISEKSEIFDDQFSVERPDGSNFTLKIRSTKLEDSAMYFCASSGQVFSYEQYFGPGTRLTVT.